This T cell receptor beta chain was documented in a study of cytomegalovirus exposure and HLA in healthy donors. Study-level results: Later on, an analysis found that several of the most significant clusters appeared to be linked to common viral pathogens, which included parvovirus B19. High specificity and sensitivity for cytomegalovirus status were reported for the classifier.

The PCR had 60 Vbeta and 13 Jbeta primers. The data were produced by immunoSEQ multiplex PCR, yet TCRdb's version contains in-frame clones alone and is incomplete. The data show 110,000 or so clones, 75% to 90% seen once. The sample holds a few counts of this clone. Its antigen is currently unknown. Germline loops: CDR1 GTSNPN, CDR2 SVGIG (reference sequence). V was cut by 1 base and J by 1 base, with 7 bases left in between. The CDR3 sequence is 13 residues long. Sequencing was done on a sample of PBMCs. The TCR originated in a man aged 35 to 55 in good health and CMV-seronegative. V and J are TRBV30 and TRBJ1-1; D gene ambiguous. The CDR3 coding sequence is TGTGCCTGGAGTGACCGGGGGAACACTGAAGCTTTCTTT. As protein: CAWSDRGNTEAFF.